This is a list of T cell receptor beta chains from one sample in a study of T cells in Graves' hyperthyroidism and ophthalmopathy. TCRdb reprocessed the multiplex PCR reads with MiXCR, giving one entry per CDR3 protein. This sample has roughly 500,000 distinct CDR3 sequences, with about half found just once. Specimen: peripheral blood or thyroid tissue (not recorded which). The source of these receptors is an adult woman with Graves' disease, either hyperthyroidism or ophthalmopathy (not recorded which). Both conserved end residues are part of each CDR3. The D gene is left open where the match is weak. Clone size is stated in some rows and not others, as once, few, many or a class when expanded.

-,TRBJ1-1,-,16,TRBV5-1,TGCGCCAGCAGCCAAGATAGGTTCAGTTCGAACACTGAAGCTTTCTTT,CASSQDRFSSNTEAFF
-,TRBJ1-4,many,15,TRBV10-1,TGCGCCAGCAGTGAGGAAATTGGGGAGAATGAAAAACTGTTTTTT,CASSEEIGENEKLFF
TRBD2,TRBJ2-1,few,18,TRBV14,TGTGCCAGCAGCCAAGATTTCGTAGGCGGGAGAGCCAACAATGAGCAGTTCTTC,CASSQDFVGGRANNEQFF
TRBD1,TRBJ2-7,-,15,TRBV28,TGTGCCAGCAGTTTACTCGAGACAGGGATCCACGAGCAGTACTTC,CASSLLETGIHEQYF
-,TRBJ1-1,-,16,TRBV6-4,TGTGCCAGCAGTCCCAGGGTCGGCGGGCTGAACACTGAAGCTTTCTTT,CASSPRVGGLNTEAFF
-,TRBJ1-2,-,15,TRBV7-2,TGTGCCAGCAGCTTAGACGCTGCCTTGTATGAGGGCTACACCTTC,CASSLDAALYEGYTF
-,TRBJ1-2,-,14,TRBV5-1,TGCGCCAGCAGCTTGAAGGTCGGGAACTATGGCTACACCTTC,CASSLKVGNYGYTF
-,TRBJ1-1,many,13,TRBV20-1,TGCAGTGCTAGGGGGGGTTGGGACACTGAAGCTTTCTTT,CSARGGWDTEAFF
-,TRBJ1-1,few,11,TRBV2,TGTGCCAGCAGTGAAGACGTCATAGCTTTCTTT,CASSEDVIAFF
TRBD1,TRBJ1-4,-,16,TRBV7-2,TGTGCCAGCAGCCCCGACAGGGTCTCGTCTCGAGAAAAACTGTTTTTT,CASSPDRVSSREKLFF
-,TRBJ1-1,many,14,TRBV5-1,TGCGCCAGCAGCTTGGAACAGATGAACACTGAAGCTTTCTTT,CASSLEQMNTEAFF
-,TRBJ2-2,-,13,TRBV5-1,TGCGCCAGCAGCTTGCAGCCGACAGGGGAGCTGTTTTTT,CASSLQPTGELFF
-,TRBJ1-1,-,14,TRBV10-3,TGTGCCATCAGTCCCGGGACTTCGATCGGTGAAGCTTTCTTT,CAISPGTSIGEAFF
-,TRBJ1-6,-,15,TRBV27,TGTGCCAGCATCTCCCGGACCGGGTCTCCTTCACCCCTCCACTTT,CASISRTGSPSPLHF
-,TRBJ2-2,-,18,TRBV7-2,TGTGCCAGCAGCTTGGAACAGGCTACACCTAGGGGCACCGGGGAGCTGTTTTTT,CASSLEQATPRGTGELFF
-,TRBJ1-2,many,13,TRBV6-5,TGTGCCAGCAGGACGGTTTCTAACTATGGCTACACCTTC,CASRTVSNYGYTF
-,TRBJ1-6,-,14,TRBV11-3,TGTGCCAGCAGAGGCGGGACCTCCAATTCACCCCTCCACTTT,CASRGGTSNSPLHF
-,TRBJ1-1,-,16,TRBV28,TGTGCCAGCAGTTTATGGGGGGGGACGGGCGGCACTGAAGCTTTCTTT,CASSLWGGTGGTEAFF
-,TRBJ1-2,once,13,TRBV9,TGTGCCAGCAGCCCCACGGGGCGCTATGGCTACACCTTC,CASSPTGRYGYTF
TRBD1,TRBJ1-2,-,14,TRBV5-1,TGCGCCAGCAGCGTGGACAGGGAAGTGGGAGGCTACACCTTC,CASSVDREVGGYTF
-,TRBJ2-7,-,17,TRBV7-2,TGTGCCAGCAGCTTAGCGGCGCCGGGACATCCTTACTACGAGCAGTACTTC,CASSLAAPGHPYYEQYF
-,TRBJ2-5,-,15,TRBV10-3,TGTGCCATCAGTGTCGGGCAGCCAAGTAAAGAGACCCAGTACTTC,CAISVGQPSKETQYF
-,TRBJ2-5,-,21,TRBV7-9,-,CASSFYICSARDRRGGETQYF
-,TRBJ1-5,-,13,TRBV11-2,TGTGCCAGCAGCTTAGAGGGAAGGGGTACCCAGCATTTT,CASSLEGRGTQHF
-,TRBJ1-1,many,14,TRBV6-6,TGTGCCAGCAGCCAAAGCGGGACATATACTGAAGCTTTCTTT,CASSQSGTYTEAFF